This T cell receptor beta chain was captured in a study of neurological immune-mediated disorders (dated by TCRdb to between 2018 and 2021). For context, the study as a whole: Peripheral blood TCR-beta repertoires from HTLV-I-associated myelopathy (HAM/TSP) patients, multiple sclerosis patients and healthy controls were compared by UMI-based sequencing. The roughly 110 TCR-beta libraries included longitudinal samples, technical triplicates and paired sorted CD4+ and CD8+ T-cell subsets alongside PBMC samples. Longitudinal HAM/TSP and healthy donors had 3 time-points each (roughly 3-40 month intervals). Of the 68 subjects in the cohort, approximately 15 were HAM/TSP patients, around 35 were multiple sclerosis patients, and 20 were healthy controls. Study-level results and caveats: Across subjects, expanded clones never shared an identical CDR3 amino acid sequence, which suggests that the TCR-beta repertoires in every group were private. TCR clonal expansion was greatest in HAM/TSP patients and smallest in MS patients, who ranked below even healthy controls.

A word on this clonotype: Its target antigen remains unknown. No base-level quality is on record; no much larger clone is a single base apart.

Sequences SGHVS (CDR1) and FNYEAQ (CDR2) are obtained from the germline V gene. For this chain, trimming is 1 base at the V end and 3 bases at the J end, and the number of junction bases without a gene match is 6. The CDR3 sequence holds 16 residues, the cysteine and phenylalanine included. CDR3 DNA is the only sequence kept; it has 48 bases, read in frame from the first base. The meaning of the sample's time point label: longitudinal time-point 3. Unsorted PBMC libraries were generated from 2 million PBMCs stored in RNAlater at -80 °C until RNA extraction. Peripheral blood was subjected to Ficoll-Hypaque density gradient centrifugation to isolate PBMCs, which were then cryopreserved in liquid nitrogen. To synthesize cDNA, template-switch 5'RACE was performed with a primer carrying a 10-nucleotide random unique molecular identifier so that each TCR transcript was tagged. Over 180 million TCR-beta sequences, covering 15-18 subjects, were produced in each sequencing run. Total RNA was extracted with the RNeasy kit. The KAPA Real-time Library Amplification kit was used to amplify TCR-beta VDJ regions with primers targeting the TCR constant region and the 5'RACE anchor. Sample indexes and Illumina adaptors were added in a first PCR, and a second PCR then increased library yield. After purification with Ampure beads, the TCR product of roughly 650 bp was size-selected on a 2% E-gel SizeSelection system. Before pooling, libraries had their quality checked on a Bioanalyzer, their concentration measured with Qubit, and their quantity determined with the Kapa Library Quantification kit. An Illumina HiSeq 2500 sequenced the libraries paired-end 2 x 150 bp. To increase sequence diversity, roughly 25-31% phiX was spiked into each library pool. In the authors' own workflow: Quality-filtered reads were processed with the UMI-based MiGEC pipeline, which removed over 80% of raw TCR sequences during error correction. IMGT germline references were used for aligning VDJ genes, and each clonotype was defined as a unique CDR3 amino acid sequence together with its V-J genes. VDJtools evaluated clonal expansion, Shannon diversity and CDR3 relatedness (CalcPairwiseDistances, ClusterSamples); CLCbio workbench built phylogenetic trees. A clone was classed as expanded if it had 8 or more unique UMIs, a cutoff based on coefficient-of-variation modelling across technical triplicates. In-frame beta chains were kept once TCRdb had trimmed the public reads at Q25 with fastp and called clones with MiXCR. Rows with one shared CDR3 protein collapse into an entry with the most common genes and DNA. These V and J calls originate from TCRdb's pipeline instead of the authors' own analysis. The sample table shows more than 40,000 distinct CDR3 sequences, and over 9.5% are seen once. The top ten clonotypes cover roughly 10% of the sample.

The TCR originated in a male donor with HTLV-1-associated myelopathy (HAM/TSP). Sequenced material: PBMCs. The chain uses TRBV7-6 and TRBJ2-5, and 9 junction bases match TRBD2. The CDR3 sequence is CASSLEERGAEETQYF. The nucleotide sequence reads TGTGCCAGCAGCTTAGAAGAGCGGGGGGCCGAAGAGACCCAGTACTTC.